This TCR beta chain was obtained from a study of control samples from healthy donors and cancer patients (dated by TCRdb to between 2020 and 2021). Here V drops 5 bases and J drops 9 bases, and the junction holds 6 bases not matched to any gene. CDR1 and CDR2 are read off the germline V gene (reference sequence) as GTSNPN and SVGIG. Counted from cysteine to phenylalanine, this CDR3 has 12 amino acids. Here the CDR3 DNA is all that survives: 36 bases in frame from base 1. The library was produced with the immunoSEQ multiplex PCR assay. Imported from immuneACCESS, the table was reduced by TCRdb to in-frame sequences with V and J called. These copies leave out some clones; in studies compared against another copy, an unresolved V gene accounts for under half, and the cause of the remainder is not known. Across this sample there are 100,000 to 150,000 clones, with 88% seen only once. The ten most abundant clones make up roughly 3.2% of the sample.

Notes on this clone: Its cognate antigen has yet to be identified. Qualities for individual bases were not recorded, and no much larger clone is one base off.

Sequencing was done on a sample of blood. The V and J genes are TRBV30 and TRBJ1-4; 7 bases in the middle match TRBD1. This TCR was recovered from a man aged 50 to 60 in good health. For the CDR3, the sequence is CAWHSGQKKLFF. The DNA reads as follows: TGTGCCTGGCATTCGGGACAGAAAAAACTGTTTTTT.